This TCR beta chain was recovered during a study of T cell changes during pregnancy in multiple sclerosis. Produced via immunoSEQ multiplex PCR; TCRdb's table is partial and in-frame only. The table includes about 92,000 clones, 80% to 95% detected once. The starting material was peripheral blood, obtained in the first trimester of pregnancy. The sequence was obtained from a female donor with multiple sclerosis, enrolled in a pregnancy study.

The CDR3, as DNA: TGTGCCAGCAGCTTGAGGGGGAATATCACGAACTATGGCTACACCTTC. It yields the protein CASSLRGNITNYGYTF. This chain connects TRBV13 to TRBJ1-2; weak D call: TRBD1 (6 bases). Trimming shortened V by 3 bases and J by 2 bases, and 16 bases separated the two germline ends. This CDR3 is 16 amino acids long. Per germline, CDR1 PRHDT and CDR2 FYEKMQ (reference sequence).